The 30 T cell receptor beta chains below come from one sample, sequenced in a study of breast tumors, draining lymph nodes, adjacent tissues. The lymph nodes were axillary draining lymph nodes from breast cancer patients. TCRdb independently ran MiXCR on the multiplex PCR reads; one entry per CDR3 protein. The table lists roughly 220,000 distinct CDR3 sequences, roughly a third of them singletons. The sample was axillary lymph node tissue. The source is a female donor with breast cancer. Some clones in this sample may be carry-over from other donors' samples.

This clonotype was counted ten times or more. The V gene is TRBV6-6, the J gene TRBJ1-6, with a possible D match to TRBD1 (6 bases). Germline loops: CDR1 MNHNY, CDR2 SVGAGI (reference sequence). Trimming pared 4 bases from V and 7 bases from J, leaving 20 bases between. The CDR3 contains 17 residues. CDR3 region: CASSFDMFGGRNSPLHF. The CDR3 DNA reads TGTGCCAGCAGTTTTGACATGTTTGGGGGGCGGAATTCACCCCTCCACTTT.

As DNA, the CDR3 is TGTGCCAGCAGCCCCCAGCGGGGGGGCCAGTACTTC. It codes for CASSPQRGGQYF. This rearrangement joins TRBV7-2 to TRBJ2-5, with 10 nucleotides matching TRBD2. The CDR3 length is 12 residues. V was clipped by 5 bases and J by 10 bases; unmatched bases: 4. CDR1 SGHTA and CDR2 FQGNSA come from the germline V gene.

The chain carries TRBV28 and TRBJ2-7; perhaps TRBD2 as D (6 bases). Germline V CDR1 and CDR2: MDHEN, SYDVKM. V was trimmed by 5 bases and J by 2 bases, leaving 19 bases between them. This CDR3 has 16 amino acids. This CDR3 is CASSPLAAISPYEQYF. The CDR3 DNA reads TGTGCCAGCAGTCCGTTAGCGGCCATCTCCCCCTACGAGCAGTACTTC.

In this sample, this clonotype turned up many times. This chain uses TRBV11-2 with TRBJ2-1; D unresolved. This CDR3 has 13 residues. The V gene lost 8 bases and the J gene lost 0 bases, with 8 bases spanning the gap. Germline assignment: CDR1 SGHAT and CDR2 FQNNGV. The CDR3 here is CASRGRSYNEQFF. As DNA, the CDR3 is TGTGCCAGCCGCGGCCGCTCCTACAATGAGCAGTTCTTC.

CDR3 coding DNA: TGTGCCAGCAGCGCTCGACAGGGATTAAGCAATGAGCAGTTCTTC. This encodes CASSARQGLSNEQFF. This chain joins TRBV3-1 and TRBJ2-1, with 7 positions matching TRBD1. V shed 5 bases, J shed 6 bases, and the junction held 10 bases outside the gene matches. Germline loops: CDR1 LGHDT, CDR2 YNNKEL (reference sequence). The CDR3 sequence is 15 residues long.

There are many counts of this clonotype. The CDR3: CASSVAWFGELFF. As DNA, the CDR3 is TGTGCCAGCAGCGTAGCCTGGTTCGGGGAGCTGTTTTTT. The chain is built from TRBV9 and TRBJ2-2, with D hard to call. Germline lookup yields CDR1 SGDLS and CDR2 YYNGEE. The germline V and J ends were trimmed by 0 bases and 7 bases, with 7 bases remaining between them. This CDR3 spans 13 amino acids.

This chain joins TRBV2 and TRBJ2-7, with TRBD1 matching over 9 bases. CDR1 is SNHLY, CDR2 FYNNEI, per germline. The CDR3 is 15 amino acids. Unmatched junction bases numbered 9, after V lost 4 bases and J lost 5 bases. The CDR3 DNA sequence: TGTGCCAGCAGTGCTAGGGGACAGGGCGGGAACGAGCAGTACTTC. Its protein is CASSARGQGGNEQYF.

This clonotype was detected only a few times. A much bigger clone sits one base away, suggesting this may be a read error. J is TRBJ2-1 and V is TRBV20-1; D might be TRBD2 (5 bases). The CDR3 consists of 15 residues. Germline loops: CDR1 DFQATT, CDR2 SNEGSKA (reference sequence). The CDR3 loop reads CSASTRPGSSNEQFF. In DNA form, the CDR3 reads TGCAGTGCTTCGACACGGCCGGGGTCCTCCAATGAGCAGTTCTTC.

The chain uses TRBV20-1 and TRBJ2-1; 16 bases line up with TRBD2. V lost 5 bases, J lost 9 bases, and 7 bases stayed unmatched. This CDR3 is built from 15 residues. Per germline, CDR1 DFQATT and CDR2 SNEGSKA (reference sequence). CDR3 residues: CSASGTSGGAGEQFF. CDR3 DNA sequence: TGCAGTGCTTCCGGGACTAGCGGGGGGGCCGGTGAGCAGTTCTTC.

This clonotype was recorded at least ten times. The chain employs TRBV7-2 and TRBJ2-3, with D hard to call. Deletions cut 5 bases from V and 1 base from J, with 10 bases between. The V gene's germline CDR1 is SGHTA and CDR2 FQGNSA. CDR3 length equals 14 residues. The CDR3 spells CASSPLLGTDTQYF. The CDR3 DNA reads TGTGCCAGCAGCCCACTGTTAGGCACAGATACGCAGTATTTT.

The chain has TRBV3-1 and TRBJ1-3; TRBD1 agrees at 9 bases. CDR3 length equals 15 residues. Germline CDR1 is LGHDT and CDR2 is YNNKEL (reference sequence). Germline trimming cut 5 bases from V and 3 bases from J; bases unmatched to any gene: 5. The CDR3 here is CASSSDRGYGNTIYF. The CDR3 bases are TGTGCCAGCAGCTCGGACAGGGGTTATGGAAACACCATATATTTT. The variable domain in full, completed from reference TRBV3-1 and TRBJ1-3, reads DTAVSQTPKYLVTQMGNDKSIKCEQNLGHDTMYWYKQDSKKFLKIMFSYNNKELIINETVPNRFSPKSPDKAHLNLHINSLELGDSAVYFCASSSDRGYGNTIYFGEGSWLTVV.

This clonotype was counted ten times or more. This sequence joins TRBV5-5 and TRBJ2-3; 8 bases fit TRBD1. Losses at the gene ends were 4 bases for V and 2 bases for J; bases not matched to a gene: 3. The CDR3 runs to 14 residues. CDR1 is SGHKS and CDR2 is YYEKEE in the germline V gene (reference sequence). The CDR3 bases are TGTGCCAGCAGCGCGGACAGGGTCACAGATACGCAGTATTTT. As protein: CASSADRVTDTQYF.

This clonotype occurred many times. The chain employs TRBV20-1 and TRBJ2-5; 9 bases match TRBD2. The CDR3 loop spans 14 amino acids. Germline V CDR1 and CDR2: DFQATT, SNEGSKA (reference sequence). V was pared by 3 bases and J by 5 bases, with 7 bases of the junction left unmatched. CDR3 sequence: CSARTLAGHETQYF. In DNA form, the CDR3 reads TGCAGTGCTAGGACCCTAGCGGGGCACGAGACCCAGTACTTC.

This chain links TRBV2 with TRBJ1-1; D is unresolved. CDR1 SNHLY and CDR2 FYNNEI come from the germline V gene. The CDR3 extends over 15 amino acids. The V gene lost 0 bases and the J gene lost 0 bases, with 8 bases spanning the gap. The CDR3 loop is CASSEAPGMNTEAFF. DNA of the CDR3: TGTGCCAGCAGTGAAGCTCCGGGGATGAACACTGAAGCTTTCTTT. Supplemented by reference TRBV2 and TRBJ1-1, the full variable domain reads EPEVTQTPSHQVTQMGQEVILRCVPISNHLYFYWYRQILGQKVEFLVSFYNNEISEKSEIFDDQFSVERPDGSNFTLKIRSTKLEDSAMYFCASSEAPGMNTEAFFGQGTRLTVV.

The chain uses TRBV3-1 and TRBJ2-7; 12 bases match TRBD2. The V and J ends lost 5 bases and 6 bases, in that order; junction bases with no gene match: 17. The CDR3 is 18 amino acids. From germline, CDR1 is LGHDT and CDR2 YNNKEL (reference sequence). The CDR3 nucleotides are TGTGCCAGCAGCGGTGGACTAGCGGGGACCGGTCTCGTTCGCGAGCAGTACTTC. Protein: CASSGGLAGTGLVREQYF.

This clonotype was counted ten times or more. This chain joins TRBV20-1 and TRBJ2-5; 10 bases map to TRBD1. The germline V gene encodes CDR1 DFQATT and CDR2 SNEGSKA (reference sequence). V dropped 3 bases and J dropped 1; count of bases not matched to a gene: 11. The CDR3 is made up of 17 amino acids. The CDR3: CSARMLTGGLFQETQYF. CDR3 in DNA: TGCAGTGCTAGGATGTTGACAGGGGGCTTATTCCAAGAGACCCAGTACTTC.

This clonotype was recorded many times. This chain links TRBV5-1 with TRBJ2-3; TRBD1 matches at 7 bases. The germline V gene has CDR1 SGHRS and CDR2 YFSETQ. This CDR3 spans 14 amino acids. After removal of 1 base from V and 4 bases from J, the junction contained 3 bases not matched to a gene. CDR3 in amino acids: CASSLQGVPDTQYF. The CDR3 coding sequence is TGCGCCAGCAGCTTGCAGGGGGTTCCAGATACGCAGTATTTT.

This clonotype appeared many times. The rearrangement uses TRBV7-2 and TRBJ2-3; the match to TRBD1 covers 10 bases. From germline, CDR1 is SGHTA and CDR2 FQGNSA. The length of the CDR3 is 17 residues. V gave up 5 bases and J gave up 4 bases; unmatched junction bases: 12. As DNA, the CDR3 is TGTGCCAGCAGCCCGATGGGTGGGACAGGGGTCGCAGATACGCAGTATTTT. Its translation is CASSPMGGTGVADTQYF.

The chain combines TRBV20-1 with TRBJ1-5; D might be TRBD1 (6 bases). The germline V gene encodes CDR1 DFQATT and CDR2 SNEGSKA (reference sequence). The CDR3 is 13 residues long. In DNA form, the CDR3 reads TGCAGCGTAGACGGGGGCAACAATCAGCCCCAGCATTTT. Translation: CSVDGGNNQPQHF.

This clonotype was observed a handful of times. A much bigger clone sits one base away, suggesting this may be a read error. The chain recombines TRBV20-1 with TRBJ2-7; D gene ambiguous. CDR3 size: 11 residues. Germline-derived CDR1 and CDR2 are DFQATT and SNEGSKA (reference sequence). The CDR3 region is CSAEISYEQSF. CDR3 nucleotides: TGCAGTGCCGAAATTTCCTACGAGCAGTCCTTC.

This clonotype showed up many times. The genes are TRBV20-1 and TRBJ1-2, with 12 bases matching TRBD1. The CDR3 is made up of 17 amino acids. Trimming removed 5 bases from V and 0 bases from J; junction bases left unmatched: 10. Germline V gives CDR1 DFQATT, CDR2 SNEGSKA (reference sequence). The CDR3 DNA reads TGCAGTGCTGGGACAGGGGGCTTTCTGGACTCTAACTATGGCTACACCTTC. Its translation is CSAGTGGFLDSNYGYTF.

CDR3 DNA: TGTGCCAGCAAGAGGACTAGCGGGATGGGGGACATTCAGTACTTC. Its translation is CASKRTSGMGDIQYF. The chain has TRBV2 and TRBJ2-4, with 12 bases matching TRBD2. The germline gives CDR1 SNHLY, CDR2 FYNNEI. V lost 7 bases and J lost 8; bases outside the gene matches: 9. The CDR3 extends over 15 amino acids.

The J gene is TRBJ2-1, the V gene TRBV9; 8 bases fit TRBD2. Germline V gene data show CDR1 as SGDLS and CDR2 as YYNGEE. V lost 3 bases and J lost 7; bases outside the gene matches: 9. There are 15 residues in the CDR3. The CDR3 is CASSAPSGGLNEQFF. The CDR3 nucleotides read TGTGCCAGCAGCGCTCCGTCGGGGGGGCTTAATGAGCAGTTCTTC. Complete variable domain (other parts from reference TRBV9 and TRBJ2-1): DSGVTQTPKHLITATGQRVTLRCSPRSGDLSVYWYQQSLDQGLQFLIQYYNGEERAKGNILERFSAQQFPDLHSELNLSSLELGDSALYFCASSAPSGGLNEQFFGPGTRLTVL.

This clonotype was recorded many times. The chain combines TRBV7-3 with TRBJ2-1, with 8 positions matching TRBD1. From germline, CDR1 is SGHTA and CDR2 FQGTGA. V gave up 5 bases and J gave up 0 bases; unmatched junction bases: 3. The CDR3 runs to 15 residues. CDR3 sequence reads: CASSAGTGSYNEQFF. As DNA, the CDR3 is TGTGCCAGCAGCGCAGGGACAGGCTCCTACAATGAGCAGTTCTTC. The full variable domain, its missing parts supplied by reference TRBV7-3 and TRBJ2-1, is GAGVSQTPSNKVTEKGKYVELRCDPISGHTALYWYRQSLGQGPEFLIYFQGTGAADDSGLPNDRFFAVRPEGSVSTLKIQRTERGDSAVYLCASSAGTGSYNEQFFGPGTRLTVL.

The V call is TRBV4-2, the J call TRBJ2-5; 12 positions agree with TRBD1. CDR3 length: 17 residues. Germline CDR1 and CDR2: LGHNA and YNFKEQ. The J segment lost 5 bases and the V segment lost 4 bases, leaving 11 bases of the junction unmatched. This CDR3 reads CASSLGTGGYTGETQYF. In DNA, the CDR3 is TGTGCCAGCAGCCTAGGGACAGGGGGCTACACCGGGGAGACCCAGTACTTC.

This clonotype was seen repeatedly, ten times or more. The chain has TRBV30 and TRBJ2-3; 7 bases align to TRBD2. The ends lost 3 bases at V and 2 bases at J; junction bases unmatched: 5. The CDR3 contains 14 residues. The germline V gene encodes CDR1 GTSNPN and CDR2 SVGIG (reference sequence). CDR3 region: CAWRLAGFTDTQYF. The CDR3 coding sequence is TGTGCCTGGAGGTTAGCGGGTTTCACAGATACGCAGTATTTT.

Remarks on this clonotype: Its ends do not fully match the called genes, so a read error is possible. The chain is built from TRBV6-4 and TRBJ2-1, with 9 bases that match TRBD2. CDR1 is MRHNA and CDR2 is SNTAGT in the germline V gene. This CDR3 has 15 amino acids. CDR3 sequence (DNA): TGTGCCGGCAGTCGAGAGCGGGGGGACGGCGATGAGCAGTTCTTC. Translation: CAGSRERGDGDEQFF.

This sequence joins TRBV19 and TRBJ2-3; 9 positions agree with TRBD1. This CDR3 has 14 residues. J lost 0 bases, V lost 9 bases, and 4 bases had no gene match. Germline V gives CDR1 LNHDA, CDR2 SQIVND (reference sequence). CDR3: CASVGQGSTDTQYF. CDR3 in DNA: TGTGCCAGCGTCGGACAGGGGAGCACAGATACGCAGTATTTT. The complete variable domain, with remaining parts taken from reference TRBV19 and TRBJ2-3, reads DGGITQSPKYLFRKEGQNVTLSCEQNLNHDAMYWYRQDPGQGLRLIYYSQIVNDFQKGDIAEGYSVSREKKESFPLTVTSAQKNPTAFYLCASVGQGSTDTQYFGPGTRLTVL.

This clonotype was counted many times. This chain links TRBV20-1 with TRBJ2-1; TRBD2 matches at 8 bases. After removal of 5 bases from V and 3 bases from J, the junction contained 12 bases not matched to a gene. Germline V lookup: CDR1 DFQATT, CDR2 SNEGSKA (reference sequence). The CDR3 runs 16 residues. The CDR3 sequence: CSAEPLAAGVYNEQFF. The CDR3 nucleotides are TGCAGTGCTGAACCACTAGCAGCGGGAGTCTACAATGAGCAGTTCTTC.

The V and J genes are TRBV29-1 and TRBJ2-4, with 9 bases aligning to TRBD1. Germline V gene data show CDR1 as SQVTM and CDR2 as ANQGSEA. CDR3 length: 13 residues. Trimming cost V 6 bases and J 6 bases; bases outside gene matches: 6. CDR3 protein: CSVMGQGVNIQYF. The DNA of the CDR3 is TGCAGCGTGATGGGACAGGGTGTAAACATTCAGTACTTC.